The source of this T cell receptor beta chain is a study of a mutant IDH1 vaccine in newly diagnosed glioma. Whole-study context: Patients under treatment included around 60% males and around 38% females and had a mean age of approximately 44 years. Before enrollment, patients got radiotherapy alone, temozolomide alone, or mostly the combination.

The CDR3 is 16 residues long. Per germline, CDR1 SGDLS and CDR2 YYNGEE. The ends were cut back, 0 bases at V and 3 bases at J, with 13 bases in the middle. Time point reported: baseline, week 1 (first vaccination visit). Treatment given: pre-vaccination baseline after standard-of-care therapy. As concerns this clone: Its antigen remains unidentified.

Assay: immunoSEQ multiplex PCR; the TCRdb copy retains only in-frame clones and omits some. This table has some 100,000 clones, 80% to 90% appearing once. The study, taken as a whole, reports: Around 92% of patients showed vaccine-induced immune responses across multiple MHC alleles.

The J gene is TRBJ2-1, the V gene TRBV9; tentative D call: TRBD1 (6 bases). The material sequenced was PBMCs, taken from a glioma patient treated with radiotherapy, temozolomide or both. This receptor was obtained from a woman aged 50 to 60 with glioma. This CDR3 is CASSVAQGSIYNEQFF. The CDR3 coding sequence is TGTGCCAGCAGCGTAGCTCAGGGGAGCATCTACAATGAGCAGTTCTTC.